These 24 T cell receptor beta chains came from one sample sequenced in a study of lymphopenia after photon versus proton radiotherapy. Assay: immunoSEQ multiplex PCR; the TCRdb copy retains only in-frame clones and omits some. The sample yields roughly 150,000 clones, 75% to 90% seen once. This specimen was peripheral blood, taken from a patient treated with photon-based radiotherapy. The receptors shown here come from a middle-aged man with gastric cancer.

This clone was picked up one time. The chain has TRBV11-2 and TRBJ2-2, with 7 bases aligning to TRBD2. V shed 6 bases and J 5 bases; nucleotides not matched to a gene: 6. Per the germline V gene, CDR1 is SGHAT and CDR2 is FQNNGV. The CDR3 length is 14 residues. In DNA form, the CDR3 reads TGTGCCAGCAGACCGGGACTACCTACCGGGGAGCTGTTTTTT. The encoded protein is CASRPGLPTGELFF.

The chain combines TRBV6-5 with TRBJ2-3; D gene uncertain. This CDR3 is built from 12 residues. Trimming took 6 bases from V and 3 from J, leaving 7 bases between them. The germline V gene encodes CDR1 MNHEY and CDR2 SVGAGI. CDR3 nucleotide sequence: TGTGCCAGCAGCAAGAATACAGATACGCAGTATTTT. Its translation: CASSKNTDTQYF.

The rearrangement uses TRBV10-1 and TRBJ2-7, with 9 bases that match TRBD1. The CDR3 runs to 15 residues. Germline-derived CDR1 and CDR2 are WNHNN and SYGVQD (reference sequence). The ends lost 7 bases at V and 1 base at J; junction bases unmatched: 8. CDR3 in amino acids: CASTSGTGMSYEQYF. The CDR3 DNA sequence: TGCGCCAGCACCTCCGGGACAGGGATGTCCTACGAGCAGTACTTC.

The chain recombines TRBV10-3 with TRBJ1-1; 7 bases are a match to TRBD1. The germline gives CDR1 ENHRY, CDR2 SYGVKD. V lost 6 bases, J lost 0 bases, and 7 bases stayed unmatched. CDR3 length: 15 amino acids. CDR3 sequence: CAISTGTVMNTEAFF. The DNA of the CDR3 is TGTGCCATCAGCACCGGGACAGTTATGAACACTGAAGCTTTCTTT.

This rearrangement joins TRBV6-1 to TRBJ1-1; 9 nucleotides match TRBD1. Germline CDR1 is MNHNS and CDR2 is SASEGT. The CDR3 consists of 16 residues. The V gene end was trimmed by 4 bases and the J gene end by 1 base; junction bases not matched to a gene: 7. The CDR3 here is CASSGWTGDSNTEAFF. The CDR3 DNA sequence: TGTGCCAGCAGTGGGTGGACAGGGGATTCGAACACTGAAGCTTTCTTT.

This chain uses TRBV9 with TRBJ2-5; D remains ambiguous. The germline gives CDR1 SGDLS, CDR2 YYNGEE. Between the trimmed V and J ends, which lost 0 bases and 5 bases, there was a span of 11 bases. The length of the CDR3 is 14 residues. In DNA form, the CDR3 reads TGTGCCAGCAGCGTAGGAAACGGGTGGGAGACCCAGTACTTC. Translating gives CASSVGNGWETQYF.

This chain uses TRBV28 with TRBJ1-1; no firm D call. This CDR3 spans 12 amino acids. Germline CDR1 MDHEN, CDR2 SYDVKM. The germline V and J ends were trimmed by 10 bases and 0 bases, with 9 bases remaining between them. CDR3 nucleotides: TGTGCCACCAAATTATTGAACACTGAAGCTTTCTTT. This encodes CATKLLNTEAFF.

The chain couples TRBV6-6 to TRBJ2-1; TRBD1 aligns across 8 bases. From germline, CDR1 is MNHNY and CDR2 SVGAGI (reference sequence). J gave up 6 bases and V 5 bases, and 9 bases lay outside the gene matches. The CDR3 runs to 15 residues. CDR3 sequence (DNA): TGTGCCAGCAGTCGACAGGGGAAACCGACCAATGAGCAGTTCTTC. Translating it yields CASSRQGKPTNEQFF.

The CDR3 DNA is TGTGCCTGGAGCTACTCTGGACTAGCGGACAATGAGCAGTTCTTC. The encoded protein is CAWSYSGLADNEQFF. The chain combines TRBV30 with TRBJ2-1; 10 bases line up with TRBD2. The CDR3 has 15 amino acids. In germline, CDR1 is GTSNPN, CDR2 SVGIG (reference sequence). Trimming at V came to 3 bases and at J to 5 bases, leaving 7 bases not matched to a gene.

For the CDR3, the DNA is TGTGCCATCAGTGAATTTGGCGGGGAACAAGAGACCCAGTACTTC. It translates to CAISEFGGEQETQYF. The chain couples TRBV10-3 to TRBJ2-5; D is possibly TRBD2 (6 bases). Germline V gives CDR1 ENHRY, CDR2 SYGVKD. The CDR3 is made up of 15 amino acids. The V and J ends lost 3 bases and 2 bases respectively, with 13 bases between them.

The J gene is TRBJ2-3, the V gene TRBV5-1; 7 bases agree with TRBD1. The CDR3 loop spans 15 amino acids. V lost 4 bases and J lost 1; bases outside the gene matches: 6. Germline V lookup: CDR1 SGHRS, CDR2 YFSETQ. CDR3 protein: CASSNSGQGTDTQYF. The CDR3 DNA reads as TGCGCCAGCAGCAACTCCGGACAGGGCACAGATACGCAGTATTTT.

The rearrangement links TRBV28 to TRBJ2-7; D gene uncertain. Germline values: CDR1 MDHEN, CDR2 SYDVKM. V was cut by 5 bases and J by 3 bases, with 11 bases left in between. The CDR3 is made up of 13 amino acids. This CDR3 reads CASSRKPRYEQYF. The CDR3 DNA sequence: TGTGCCAGCAGTCGGAAGCCCCGCTACGAGCAGTACTTC.

The chain joins TRBV5-1 to TRBJ1-2; D gene ambiguous. The germline V gene has CDR1 SGHRS and CDR2 YFSETQ. The length of the CDR3 is 14 residues. V gave up 0 bases and J gave up 2 bases, with 8 bases separating them. CDR3 amino acids: CASSLAPGNYGYTF. CDR3 bases: TGCGCCAGCAGCTTGGCACCCGGGAACTATGGCTACACCTTC.

The chain joins TRBV19 to TRBJ1-6, with no clear D. V lost 5 bases to trimming and J lost 10 bases, with 15 bases between them. The CDR3 is made up of 14 amino acids. Germline V gene lookup returns CDR1 LNHDA and CDR2 SQIVND (reference sequence). The CDR3 protein is CASSVLNSGSPLHF. CDR3 bases: TGTGCCAGTAGTGTCCTCAATAGCGGATCACCCCTCCACTTT.

The chain links TRBV19 to TRBJ2-7; tentatively, D is TRBD2 (6 bases). V was cut by 8 bases and J by 1 base, with 12 bases left in between. The CDR3 totals 13 residues. The germline V gene encodes CDR1 LNHDA and CDR2 SQIVND (reference sequence). CDR3 in DNA: TGTGCCAGTCCGGGACTCAATTCCTACGAGCAGTACTTC. Its translation: CASPGLNSYEQYF.

This clone was seen only once. J is TRBJ2-3 and V is TRBV6-5; D call uncertain. This CDR3 has 13 amino acids. Trimming took off 2 bases at V and 1 base at J, with 4 bases between the two ends. Germline CDR1 and CDR2: MNHEY and SVGAGI. The DNA for the CDR3 is TGTGCCAGCAGTTACCTCCGCACAGATACGCAGTATTTT. It is translated as CASSYLRTDTQYF.

This sequence joins TRBV4-3 and TRBJ2-3, with no clear D. The CDR3 sequence is 16 residues long. Trimming pared 0 bases from V and 2 bases from J, leaving 12 bases between. CDR1 is LGHNA, CDR2 YSLEER, per germline. This CDR3 reads CASSQDTATATDTQYF. CDR3 DNA sequence: TGCGCCAGCAGCCAAGATACAGCTACAGCCACAGATACGCAGTATTTT.

This rearrangement joins TRBV11-3 to TRBJ2-2; 8 nucleotides align to TRBD1. This CDR3 is 16 amino acids long. The V and J ends lost 1 base and 1 base, in that order; junction bases with no gene match: 2. Germline V lookup: CDR1 SGHNT, CDR2 YENEEA. In DNA form, the CDR3 reads TGTGCCAGCAGCTTAGGGACAGGGAAGAACACCGGGGAGCTGTTTTTT. Amino acids: CASSLGTGKNTGELFF.

The V call is TRBV7-3, the J call TRBJ2-1; 7 bases align to TRBD2. This CDR3 is built from 15 residues. With 1 base clipped from V and 5 bases from J, the junction kept 5 bases outside the gene matches. CDR1 SGHTA and CDR2 FQGTGA come from the germline V gene. The CDR3 loop reads CASSLSAGVHNEQFF. The CDR3, as DNA: TGTGCCAGCAGCTTAAGCGCGGGAGTCCACAATGAGCAGTTCTTC. Filled out from reference TRBV7-3 and TRBJ2-1, the complete variable domain reads GAGVSQTPSNKVTEKGKYVELRCDPISGHTALYWYRQSLGQGPEFLIYFQGTGAADDSGLPNDRFFAVRPEGSVSTLKIQRTERGDSAVYLCASSLSAGVHNEQFFGPGTRLTVL.

The chain uses TRBV5-6 and TRBJ2-1, with TRBD2 as a possible D gene (5 bases). V was cut by 5 bases and J by 4 bases, with 10 bases left in between. Germline CDR1 is SGHDT and CDR2 is YYEEEE. CDR3 size: 13 residues. Here the CDR3 DNA reads TGTGCCAGCAGACGGACTCTGTACAATGAGCAGTTCTTC. It is translated as CASRRTLYNEQFF. Using reference TRBV5-6 and TRBJ2-1 for the parts outside the CDR3, the full variable domain is DAGVTQSPTHLIKTRGQQVTLRCSPKSGHDTVSWYQQALGQGPQFIFQYYEEEERQRGNFPDRFSGHQFPNYSSELNVNALLLGDSALYLCASRRTLYNEQFFGPGTRLTVL.

The chain combines TRBV6-1 with TRBJ1-1; tentatively, D is TRBD1 (5 bases). CDR1 and CDR2 from the germline V gene are MNHNS and SASEGT. The V end was cut by 1 base, the J end by 4 bases, with 10 bases between. The CDR3 covers 14 residues. CDR3 nucleotide sequence: TGTGCCAGCAGTGAAGTCGGCGGGGGCACTGAAGCTTTCTTT. Translated, it gives CASSEVGGGTEAFF.

The chain joins TRBV27 to TRBJ1-5; 7 bases are a match to TRBD1. Germline V gene sequence: CDR1 MNHEY, CDR2 SMNVEV (reference sequence). This CDR3 has 15 residues. V shed 6 bases and J 5 bases; nucleotides not matched to a gene: 10. CDR3 in DNA: TGTGCCAGCAGGAGGGGAGGGGGCAGCTATCAGCCCCAGCATTTT. Protein product: CASRRGGGSYQPQHF.

The CDR3 DNA follows: TGTGCCAGCTCACCAGGAAGCGGGAGGGCCCTAAACAATGAGCAGTTCTTC. It codes for CASSPGSGRALNNEQFF. The rearrangement joins TRBV18 to TRBJ2-1, with TRBD2 matching over 10 bases. Unmatched junction bases numbered 9, after V lost 2 bases and J lost 5 bases. The germline gives CDR1 KGHSH, CDR2 LQKENI. This CDR3 comprises 17 residues.

This chain joins TRBV27 and TRBJ2-7, with a weak D call TRBD2 (6 bases). This CDR3 spans 15 amino acids. V was trimmed by 2 bases and J by 3 bases, leaving 14 bases between them. CDR1 and CDR2 (germline): MNHEY, SMNVEV (reference sequence). CDR3 residues: CASSLGRGWSYEQYF. The DNA for the CDR3 is TGTGCCAGCAGTTTAGGTCGGGGGTGGAGCTACGAGCAGTACTTC.